This TCR beta chain is from a study of T cells after yellow fever vaccination. Study in general: Any fraction with a low cell number was prepared using SMART-Seq v4 Ultra Low Input. Study results and caveats: Clonotype sharing between CD4 and CD8 compartments was small.

This clonotype was recorded at least ten times. Its antigen is not known. The V and J ends lost 0 bases and 5 bases respectively, with 10 bases between them. CDR1 MNHEY and CDR2 SVGEGT come from the germline V gene. This CDR3 is 14 amino acids long. Universal primer sites and UMIs were introduced during 5'RACE template-switching synthesis of TCR cDNA. One entry per CDR3 protein, called by TCRdb with MiXCR from the 5' RACE reads. Of some 250,000 distinct CDR3 sequences in the sample, approximately 3.5% are singletons; the top ten hold about a fifth. The material was PBMCs, obtained 15 days after the yellow fever booster vaccination. The receptor comes from a man between 18 and 35 years old who received the YFV17D yellow fever vaccine. The chain links TRBV6-2 or TRBV6-3 to TRBJ2-5; possibly TRBD1 for D (5 bases). CDR3 nucleotides: TGTGCCAGCAGTTACTCGGGGCGGCAGGAGACCCAGTACTTC. This gives the protein CASSYSGRQETQYF.